These 19 T cell receptor beta chains share one sample of origin, sequenced in a study of blood T cell repertoires in COVID-19 (dated by TCRdb to 2019 to 2021). The library was generated by the immunoSEQ multiplex PCR assay. This is the immuneACCESS table as TCRdb keeps it, with only in-frame sequences that have V and J called. A part of the clones is gone; compared with another copy, unresolved V genes explain less than half, and the rest is unexplained. The sample table contains 150,000 to 200,000 clones; only one count was recorded for 85% to 90% of them. The ten largest clones add up to roughly 0.78% of the sample. Sequenced sample: peripheral blood. These receptors originate from a woman in her 70s with acute or convalescent COVID-19.

CDR3 protein: CASSLTSEVYEQYF. CDR3 sequence (DNA): TGTGCCAGCAGTTTAACTAGCGAGGTCTACGAGCAGTACTTC. The chain couples TRBV27 to TRBJ2-7, with 7 bases lining up with TRBD2. Per the germline V gene, CDR1 is MNHEY and CDR2 is SMNVEV (reference sequence). CDR3 length equals 14 residues. The ends lost 2 bases at V and 3 bases at J; junction bases unmatched: 4.

The chain uses TRBV27 and TRBJ2-5, with 7 bases that match TRBD2. The ends lost 1 base at V and 5 bases at J; junction bases unmatched: 10. This CDR3 comprises 16 residues. Germline CDR1 reads MNHEY; CDR2 reads SMNVEV (reference sequence). The CDR3 DNA follows: TGTGCCAGCAGTTTATGGGCTAGCGGTACTGGGGAGACCCAGTACTTC. Its translation: CASSLWASGTGETQYF.

A few counts support this clone. This rearrangement joins TRBV2 to TRBJ2-1, with 9 bases matching TRBD1. The CDR3 totals 17 residues. Germline-derived CDR1 and CDR2 are SNHLY and FYNNEI. The ends lost 1 base at V and 3 bases at J; junction bases unmatched: 7. CDR3 protein: CASSEDGTGKNYNEQFF. The CDR3 DNA follows: TGTGCCAGCAGTGAAGACGGGACAGGGAAAAACTACAATGAGCAGTTCTTC.

This clone was recorded once. CDR3 nucleotide sequence: TGTGCCATCAGTGAAAGGGGAGCGGGGGGGCTGGGTGAGCAGTACTTC. It is translated as CAISERGAGGLGEQYF. The rearrangement uses TRBV10-3 and TRBJ2-7; 10 nucleotides align to TRBD2. This CDR3 is 16 amino acids long. J lost 7 bases, V lost 3 bases, and 12 bases had no gene match. In germline, CDR1 is ENHRY, CDR2 SYGVKD.

This chain uses TRBV24-1 with TRBJ2-2; 7 bases map to TRBD2. The CDR3 contains 14 residues. Unmatched junction bases numbered 4, after V lost 3 bases and J lost 7 bases. Germline V CDR1 and CDR2: KGHDR, SFDVKD. CDR3 sequence reads: CATSDEGRGGELFF. The CDR3 DNA follows: TGTGCCACCAGTGATGAGGGGAGGGGCGGGGAGCTGTTTTTT.

This clone turned up a few times. This chain uses TRBV25-1 with TRBJ1-2, with D possibly matching TRBD1 (5 bases). The germline V and J ends were trimmed by 6 bases and 1 base, with 12 bases remaining between them. Germline V gene sequence: CDR1 MGHDK, CDR2 SYGVNS. The CDR3 extends over 14 amino acids. CDR3 residues: CASREAGDNYGYTF. DNA of the CDR3: TGTGCCAGCAGAGAAGCGGGGGATAACTATGGCTACACCTTC.

CDR3 nucleotides: TGTGCCAGCAGCTTGGCACCGGGGGTCTATAATTCACCCCTCCACTTT. Its protein is CASSLAPGVYNSPLHF. This chain links TRBV5-4 with TRBJ1-6; tentative D call: TRBD1 (5 bases). Germline V gives CDR1 SGHNT, CDR2 YYREEE (reference sequence). The germline V and J ends were trimmed by 0 bases and 3 bases, with 10 bases remaining between them. The CDR3 is made up of 16 amino acids.

The chain couples TRBV29-1 to TRBJ2-5; D is possibly TRBD2 (6 bases). Germline V CDR1 and CDR2: SQVTM, ANQGSEA. V lost 4 bases to trimming and J lost 7 bases, with 19 bases between them. The CDR3 spans 14 residues. The CDR3 region has the DNA TGCAGCGTTGGATCCGGACAAGCCGGGGGGACCCAGTACTTC. Translated: CSVGSGQAGGTQYF.

The chain joins TRBV12-3 or TRBV12-4 to TRBJ2-7; weak D call: TRBD2 (6 bases). The CDR3 has 12 amino acids. Trimming removed 3 bases from V and 6 bases from J, with 9 bases in between. DNA of the CDR3: TGTGCCAGCAGTTTTGGCGGGGTCGAGCAGTACTTC. It translates to CASSFGGVEQYF.

The V gene is TRBV2, the J gene TRBJ1-1, with TRBD1 matching over 7 bases. This CDR3 is 14 amino acids long. Germline V gene lookup returns CDR1 SNHLY and CDR2 FYNNEI. The junction had 6 bases not matched to a gene; V was cut back by 6 bases and J by 2 bases. The CDR3 region is CASRLDRANTEAFF. For the CDR3, the DNA is TGTGCCAGCAGGCTTGACAGGGCCAACACTGAAGCTTTCTTT.

The rearrangement uses TRBV20-1 and TRBJ2-3; 13 nucleotides line up with TRBD2. Germline CDR1 reads DFQATT; CDR2 reads SNEGSKA (reference sequence). V lost 3 bases, J lost 7 bases, and 4 bases stayed unmatched. This CDR3 has 14 amino acids. CDR3 DNA sequence: TGCAGTGCTAGTGAGGGACTAGCGGGATATACGCAGTATTTT. Translated, it gives CSASEGLAGYTQYF.

The rearrangement links TRBV6-6 to TRBJ1-5; 9 nucleotides line up with TRBD1. This CDR3 is built from 22 residues. Germline V gene data show CDR1 as MNHNY and CDR2 as SVGAGI (reference sequence). V was clipped by 5 bases and J by 2 bases; unmatched bases: 25. CDR3 bases: TGTGCCAGCAGTCCGACCCCACCCCCGGGACAGGGACCTAAGTATGGCAATCAGCCCCAGCATTTT. Its translation: CASSPTPPPGQGPKYGNQPQHF.

This chain links TRBV7-9 with TRBJ2-6; 7 bases agree with TRBD1. The CDR3 runs to 14 residues. Germline values: CDR1 SEHNR, CDR2 FQNEAQ (reference sequence). J gave up 14 bases and V 1 base, and 8 bases lay outside the gene matches. CDR3 protein: CASSLEGTVPILTF. The CDR3 DNA reads as TGTGCCAGCAGCTTAGAGGGGACAGTTCCAATCCTGACTTTC.

The gene calls are TRBV29-1 and TRBJ2-1; the D gene is possibly TRBD2 (5 bases). The V and J ends lost 4 bases and 3 bases respectively, with 13 bases between them. This CDR3 contains 14 residues. Germline lookup yields CDR1 SQVTM and CDR2 ANQGSEA. CDR3 bases: TGCAGCGTTGTGTTGGCGGGTCACTACAATGAGCAGTTCTTC. Its protein is CSVVLAGHYNEQFF.

This clone was counted once. This chain joins TRBV19 and TRBJ2-7, with D perhaps matching TRBD2 (6 bases). CDR1 and CDR2 from the germline V gene are LNHDA and SQIVND (reference sequence). The CDR3 runs to 14 residues. V lost 2 bases to trimming and J lost 3 bases, with 11 bases between them. CDR3: CASSIYSGSYEQYF. CDR3 in DNA: TGTGCCAGTAGTATATATAGCGGTAGCTACGAGCAGTACTTC.

This clone was seen a single time. The chain combines TRBV10-3 with TRBJ1-2; D might be TRBD1 (6 bases). This CDR3 is built from 17 residues. Germline V lookup: CDR1 ENHRY, CDR2 SYGVKD. Trimming left V 0 bases short and J 1 base short, with 15 bases between. The CDR3 nucleotides read TGTGCCATCAGTGAGTCGAACGGGCAGGGGATTAACTATGGCTACACCTTC. It specifies CAISESNGQGINYGYTF.

CDR3 region: CAIRGGGVAEAFF. CDR3 bases: TGTGCCATCAGGGGGGGAGGGGTCGCTGAAGCTTTCTTT. The V call is TRBV10-3, the J call TRBJ1-1; tentative D call: TRBD1 (5 bases). This CDR3 spans 13 amino acids. Per germline, CDR1 ENHRY and CDR2 SYGVKD. V dropped 6 bases and J dropped 6 bases, with 14 bases sitting between them.

The V and J genes are TRBV4-1 and TRBJ1-2; tentatively, D is TRBD1 (5 bases). Deletions cut 3 bases from V and 8 bases from J, with 22 bases between. CDR1 is MGHRA and CDR2 is YSYEKL in the germline V gene. This CDR3 is built from 16 residues. The CDR3 protein is CASSHGGRQLRSGYTF. The CDR3 DNA reads as TGCGCCAGCAGCCACGGGGGACGGCAACTGAGGTCGGGCTACACCTTC.

This clone appeared a few times. The DNA of the CDR3 is TGCGCCAGCAGCCTCCCCACCCCGGGACTCCACGAGCAGTACTTC. Translating it yields CASSLPTPGLHEQYF. V is TRBV5-1 and J is TRBJ2-7; weak D call: TRBD2 (6 bases). Between the trimmed V and J ends, which lost 4 bases and 5 bases, there was a span of 19 bases. This CDR3 has 15 residues. CDR1 is SGHRS, CDR2 YFSETQ, per germline.